This TCR beta chain was retrieved from a study of T cells in Graves' hyperthyroidism and ophthalmopathy. This clonotype turned up a few times. Its antigen is currently unknown. One end of the junction varies from germline; a read error may be responsible. RNA transcripts yielded amplified TCR beta CDR3 regions. The study used the HTBI primer set for a first-round RT-PCR of the TCR CDR3. TCRdb independently ran MiXCR on the multiplex PCR reads; one entry per CDR3 protein. This table holds 470,000 or so distinct CDR3 sequences, around 21% found once. Overall study findings and caveats: Most expanded thyroid clonotypes above 0.001 also appeared in blood.

For Graves' hyperthyroidism to be stable, ophthalmopathy could not progress within 18 months. Newly diagnosed hyperthyroidism patients aged 18 to 65 years had disease lasting under 2 months. The PBMCs were taken from around 9.1 ml of fresh peripheral blood. This CDR3 has 14 residues. Germline V lookup: CDR1 SQVTM, CDR2 ANQGSEA. The specimen was blood. The TCR was taken from a man aged 18 to 35 with Graves' hyperthyroidism. The rearrangement uses TRBV29-1 and TRBJ1-1; no firm D call. CDR3 loop: CSVEGLAMNAEAFF. CDR3 DNA sequence: TGCAGCGTTGAAGGTCTGGCCATGAACGCTGAAGCTTTCTTT. The entire variable domain, with the rest obtained from reference TRBV29-1 and TRBJ1-1, is as follows: SAVISQKPSRDICQRGTSLTIQCQVDSQVTMMFWYRQQPGQSLTLIATANQGSEATYESGFVIDKFPISRPNLTFSTLTVSNMSPEDSSIYLCSVEGLAMNAEAFFGQGTRLTVV.